The rows below give T cell receptor beta chains drawn from one sample of a study of blood T cells in healthy people across ages. Using its own MiXCR run on the 5' RACE reads, TCRdb lists one record per CDR3 protein. The profile shows about 1.8 million distinct CDR3 sequences, roughly 52% of them singletons. Sequences were obtained from blood. These receptors all stem from a woman between 40 and 50 years old in good health. CDR3s include the opening cysteine and the closing phenylalanine or tryptophan. D genes are given only for firm matches. For some rows the clone size is stated as once, few or many, or as a class when expanded; others skip it.

TRBV7-2,NA,NA,TRBJ2-2,CASSLNSPVAGELFF,TGTGCCAGCAGCTTAAATTCGCCCGTCGCCGGGGAGCTGTTTTTT
TRBV20-1,NA,TRBD2,TRBJ2-1,CSAIKGLAGGNEQFF,TGCAGTGCTATCAAGGGACTAGCGGGGGGAAATGAGCAGTTCTTC
TRBV20-1,NA,TRBD2,TRBJ2-7,CSAGGAGGLYEQYF,TGCAGTGCTGGAGGAGCGGGGGGGCTCTACGAGCAGTACTTC
TRBV7-2,few,NA,TRBJ2-7,CASSLASMAGIYEQYF,TGTGCCAGCAGCTTAGCGTCGATGGCAGGGATCTACGAGCAGTACTTC
TRBV9,NA,TRBD2,TRBJ2-7,CASSVGLAGISYEQYF,TGTGCCAGCAGCGTAGGACTAGCGGGGATCTCCTACGAGCAGTACTTC
TRBV3-1,once,NA,TRBJ2-5,CASSQGGSGNQETQYF,TGTGCCAGCAGCCAAGGCGGGTCCGGGAACCAAGAGACCCAGTACTTC
TRBV4-3,NA,TRBD2,TRBJ2-3,CASSQGERGLPDTQYF,TGCGCCAGCAGCCAAGGGGAGCGGGGTCTACCAGATACGCAGTATTTT
TRBV5-6,NA,NA,TRBJ1-6,CASSFSRYNSPLHF,TGTGCCAGCAGCTTCTCCCGTTATAATTCACCCCTCCACTTT
TRBV9,NA,NA,TRBJ1-3,CASSADLQGNSGNTIYF,TGTGCCAGCAGCGCAGACCTACAGGGAAACTCTGGAAACACCATATATTTT
TRBV2,NA,TRBD1,TRBJ1-2,CASSRGTVLYGYTF,TGTGCCAGCAGTAGAGGGACAGTCCTCTATGGCTACACCTTC